This TCR beta chain was sequenced in a study of T cell responses to AZD1222 COVID-19 vaccine. Study at large: Second-dose schedules of about 4 or about 12 weeks were combined. Findings of the study overall: Vaccine-associated CD4 TCRs ranged over spike, dominating at 160-218 and 743-854. Without day 14 samples, only post-peak T cell repertoires were studied. A mostly white British donor set with more females was recruited, and clonal diversity was possibly underestimated.

Some clones are missing from TCRdb's copy, which holds only in-frame ones; the method was immunoSEQ multiplex PCR. The sample carries roughly 100,000 clones, about 85% recorded once. A note on this clone: What it binds is unknown.

The TCR originated in an adult in good health. The sequencing used peripheral blood, collected on day 0 of AZD1222 vaccination.

For the CDR3, the DNA is TGTGCCACCAGCAGAGATACAGTCCGACTTGAAGCTTTCTTT. Translated: CATSRDTVRLEAFF. V gene TRBV15 combines with J gene TRBJ1-1; D is unclear. The V gene lost 0 bases and the J gene lost 7 bases, with 12 bases spanning the gap. The CDR3 sequence is 14 residues long. The germline V gene encodes CDR1 LNHNV and CDR2 YYDKDF (reference sequence).